This T cell receptor (beta chain) derives from a study of a mutant IDH1 vaccine in newly diagnosed glioma. Across the whole study: The week-35 safety follow-up was V12, and the week-47 study end was V13.

The protocol was immunoSEQ multiplex PCR, while the TCRdb copy is restricted to in-frame clones and leaves out a portion. The repertoire holds 56,000 or so clones, roughly 72% seen once, with about 4.9% in the top ten. Time point in this sample: week 47, end of study. Doses of 300 ug of mutant IDH1 20-mer peptide were given with topical imiquimod. Across weeks 1, 3, 5, 7, 11, 15, 19 and 23, patients received a vaccination each time, eight in all. Concerning this clone itself: Antigen specificity is unknown.

V shed 2 bases and J 2 bases; nucleotides not matched to a gene: 4. Germline V gene data show CDR1 as GTSNPN and CDR2 as SVGIG (reference sequence). There are 14 residues in the CDR3. The sequence came from a woman aged 35 to 49 with glioma. Some clones in this sample may be carry-over from other donors' samples. This sample comprised PBMCs, obtained from a glioma patient whose treatment included an IDH1 peptide vaccine. V gene TRBV30 combines with J gene TRBJ2-7; 9 bases are a match to TRBD1. The CDR3 DNA is TGTGCCTGGAGTCGACAGGGGGGAACCTACGAGCAGTACTTC. Amino acids: CAWSRQGGTYEQYF.